Each of the 21 T cell receptor beta chains below was sequenced from the same sample in a study of blood T cell repertoires in COVID-19. Libraries were prepared by immunoSEQ multiplex PCR; TCRdb keeps only in-frame clonotypes and omits some of them. Here the sample spans a few hundred thousand clones, 75% to 90% being singletons. Material for sequencing was peripheral blood. These receptors all stem from a man aged 30 to 39 with acute or convalescent COVID-19.

The CDR3 DNA reads as TGTGCCAGCAGCTCCTTAGCGGGGGACAACAATGAGCAGTTCTTC. Translating gives CASSSLAGDNNEQFF. The chain links TRBV5-6 to TRBJ2-1; the match to TRBD2 covers 9 bases. CDR1 and CDR2 (germline): SGHDT, YYEEEE. J was trimmed by 5 bases and V by 3 bases; bases with no gene match: 6. This CDR3 is 15 amino acids long.

The chain combines TRBV19 with TRBJ2-5, with D uncertain. V was trimmed by 3 bases and J by 2 bases, leaving 10 bases between them. The CDR3 consists of 14 residues. Germline CDR1 and CDR2: LNHDA and SQIVND (reference sequence). The CDR3 sequence: CASSIVGPQETQYF. CDR3 bases: TGTGCCAGTAGTATCGTGGGCCCTCAAGAGACCCAGTACTTC.

The chain carries TRBV2 and TRBJ1-2; weak D call: TRBD1 (5 bases). The CDR3 runs to 13 residues. V was trimmed by 4 bases and J by 7 bases, leaving 13 bases between them. Germline V lookup: CDR1 SNHLY, CDR2 FYNNEI. CDR3: CASSALQGRGYTF. CDR3 DNA: TGTGCCAGCAGTGCCCTCCAGGGTCGTGGCTACACCTTC.

V usage is TRBV28 and J usage is TRBJ2-7; no reliable D call. The CDR3 is 14 amino acids. V dropped 3 bases and J dropped 0 bases, with 9 bases sitting between them. Germline lookup yields CDR1 MDHEN and CDR2 SYDVKM. The CDR3 region is CASSFQFTSYEQYF. Written as DNA, the CDR3 is TGTGCCAGCAGTTTCCAGTTTACCTCCTACGAGCAGTACTTC.

The chain carries TRBV3-1 (or the pseudogene TRBV3-2) and TRBJ1-2; D ambiguous. This CDR3 has 12 residues. V was trimmed by 8 bases and J by 3 bases, leaving 10 bases between them. The V gene's germline CDR1 is LGHDT and CDR2 YNNKEL (reference sequence). The CDR3 sequence: CASGGQHYGYTF. The CDR3 DNA follows: TGTGCCAGCGGCGGGCAGCACTATGGCTACACCTTC.

The rearrangement uses TRBV28 and TRBJ1-4, with TRBD1 matching 7 bases. V shed 3 bases, J shed 5 bases, and the junction held 6 bases outside the gene matches. Looked up from germline, CDR1 is MDHEN and CDR2 is SYDVKM. This CDR3 has 15 amino acids. In DNA, the CDR3 is TGTGCCAGCAGTTTTTTACAGGGGCGGAATGAAAAACTGTTTTTT. As protein: CASSFLQGRNEKLFF. Supplemented by reference TRBV28 and TRBJ1-4, the full variable domain reads DVKVTQSSRYLVKRTGEKVFLECVQDMDHENMFWYRQDPGLGLRLIYFSYDVKMKEKGDIPEGYSVSREKKERFSLILESASTNQTSMYLCASSFLQGRNEKLFFGSGTQLSVL.

The genes are TRBV19 and TRBJ1-4; the match to TRBD1 covers 7 bases. This CDR3 contains 17 residues. The V and J ends lost 5 bases and 7 bases, in that order; junction bases with no gene match: 16. From germline, CDR1 is LNHDA and CDR2 SQIVND (reference sequence). CDR3 sequence reads: CASSDLWEQGLSEKLFF. The CDR3 region has the DNA TGTGCCAGTAGTGATCTATGGGAACAGGGGTTGAGTGAAAAACTGTTTTTT. Together with reference TRBV19 and TRBJ1-4, the CDR3 gives the full variable domain: DGGITQSPKYLFRKEGQNVTLSCEQNLNHDAMYWYRQDPGQGLRLIYYSQIVNDFQKGDIAEGYSVSREKKESFPLTVTSAQKNPTAFYLCASSDLWEQGLSEKLFFGSGTQLSVL.

This clone has more than one count but fewer than ten. The rearrangement joins TRBV7-3 to TRBJ1-6; D may be TRBD1 (6 bases). V lost 5 bases, J lost 5 bases, and 13 bases lay in between. CDR3 length equals 15 residues. The V gene's germline CDR1 is SGHTA and CDR2 FQGTGA. CDR3 residues: CASSPGQSNNSPLHF. DNA for the CDR3: TGTGCCAGCAGCCCTGGACAGTCTAATAATTCACCCCTCCACTTT.

The chain recombines TRBV20-1 with TRBJ2-7; 7 bases are a match to TRBD1. The CDR3 totals 15 residues. The germline gives CDR1 DFQATT, CDR2 SNEGSKA (reference sequence). J lost 3 bases, V lost 3 bases, and 11 bases had no gene match. The chain's CDR3 is CSASGPQGVRYEQYF. In DNA form, the CDR3 reads TGCAGTGCTAGTGGTCCTCAGGGGGTTCGCTACGAGCAGTACTTC.

The genes are TRBV7-9 and TRBJ2-7, with TRBD2 identical over 8 bases. Germline V gene sequence: CDR1 SEHNR, CDR2 FQNEAQ (reference sequence). The trim removed 1 base at V and 4 bases at J, leaving 3 bases unmatched. The CDR3 spans 14 residues. The CDR3 nucleotides read TGTGCCAGCAGCTTAGAGGGCGGGAGGTACGAGCAGTACTTC. It is translated as CASSLEGGRYEQYF.

This rearrangement joins TRBV24-1 to TRBJ2-1; D is perhaps TRBD1 (5 bases). Trimming took 4 bases from V and 8 from J, leaving 17 bases between them. The CDR3 loop spans 15 amino acids. Per germline, CDR1 KGHDR and CDR2 SFDVKD. DNA for the CDR3: TGTGCCACCAGTGACCCAAAGGGCAGGGCGCATGAGCAGTTCTTC. Translating gives CATSDPKGRAHEQFF.

Concerning this clone itself: Other DNA sequences in this sample translate to the same CDR3. The gene calls are TRBV7-2 and TRBJ1-6, with D tentatively TRBD1 (6 bases). With 5 bases removed from V and 4 bases from J, the gap between germline ends came to 9 bases. This CDR3 has 14 residues. CDR1 and CDR2 (germline): SGHTA, FQGNSA. The DNA of the CDR3 is TGTGCCAGCAGCCTACAGGGATATAATTCACCCCTCCACTTT. This codes for CASSLQGYNSPLHF.

V is TRBV3-1 (or the pseudogene TRBV3-2) and J is TRBJ1-6; perhaps TRBD1 as D (6 bases). The CDR3 has 13 residues. Germline V CDR1 and CDR2: LGHDT, YNNKEL (reference sequence). Trimming left V 3 bases short and J 11 bases short, with 11 bases between. The chain's CDR3 is CASSQTGLTPLHF. CDR3 in DNA: TGTGCCAGCAGCCAGACAGGACTCACACCCCTCCACTTT.

This chain links TRBV18 with TRBJ2-2; 9 bases are a match to TRBD1. V trimming: 5 bases; J trimming: 5 bases; junction bases outside the gene matches: 12. CDR3 size: 17 residues. CDR1 is KGHSH, CDR2 LQKENI, per germline. The CDR3 nucleotides read TGTGCCAGCTCAACCCTCGGACAGGGGACTTGGACCGGGGAGCTGTTTTTT. Translated, it gives CASSTLGQGTWTGELFF.

The chain is built from TRBV19 and TRBJ1-2; 7 nucleotides agree with TRBD1. Germline V gives CDR1 LNHDA, CDR2 SQIVND (reference sequence). CDR3 size: 14 residues. The junction had 5 bases not matched to a gene; V was cut back by 3 bases and J by 4 bases. Written as DNA, the CDR3 is TGTGCCAGTAGTATCGATTCAGGGGGCTATGGCTACACCTTC. It encodes CASSIDSGGYGYTF.

The rearrangement links TRBV5-4 to TRBJ1-1, with a weak D call TRBD1 (6 bases). The V gene lost 4 bases and the J gene lost 4 bases, with 11 bases spanning the gap. The germline gives CDR1 SGHNT, CDR2 YYREEE (reference sequence). This CDR3 contains 13 residues. CDR3 in amino acids: CASSAGVPTEAFF. DNA for the CDR3: TGTGCCAGCAGCGCAGGGGTCCCCACTGAAGCTTTCTTT.

The genes are TRBV24-1 and TRBJ1-5; D gene uncertain. Germline values: CDR1 KGHDR, CDR2 SFDVKD. The CDR3 has 13 residues. V lost 3 bases to trimming and J lost 4 bases, with 6 bases between them. As DNA, the CDR3 is TGTGCCACCAGTGATAACAGAAATCAGCCCCAGCATTTT. It codes for CATSDNRNQPQHF.

This chain joins TRBV5-1 and TRBJ2-1, with 9 nucleotides matching TRBD2. Trimming cost V 3 bases and J 0 bases; bases outside gene matches: 7. The CDR3 length is 17 residues. Germline loops: CDR1 SGHRS, CDR2 YFSETQ. The CDR3 sequence: CASSSLAGVSSYNEQFF. For the CDR3, the DNA is TGCGCCAGCAGCTCCTTAGCGGGGGTGAGCTCCTACAATGAGCAGTTCTTC. The variable domain in full, completed from reference TRBV5-1 and TRBJ2-1, reads KAGVTQTPRYLIKTRGQQVTLSCSPISGHRSVSWYQQTPGQGLQFLFEYFSETQRNKGNFPGRFSGRQFSNSRSEMNVSTLELGDSALYLCASSSLAGVSSYNEQFFGPGTRLTVL.

This clone was recorded only once. The chain carries TRBV30 and TRBJ1-3, with TRBD1 identical over 7 bases. Trimming cost V 5 bases and J 4 bases; bases outside gene matches: 5. The length of the CDR3 is 13 residues. CDR1 is GTSNPN and CDR2 is SVGIG in the germline V gene (reference sequence). The CDR3: CAWARDRGNTIYF. In DNA, the CDR3 is TGTGCCTGGGCCCGGGACAGAGGAAACACCATATATTTT.

This clone was seen more than once but under ten times. The chain combines TRBV3-1 (or the pseudogene TRBV3-2) with TRBJ2-5; 7 bases line up with TRBD2. The germline V gene encodes CDR1 LGHDT and CDR2 YNNKEL (reference sequence). Trimming cost V 0 bases and J 5 bases; bases outside gene matches: 9. The CDR3 totals 16 residues. For the CDR3, the DNA is TGTGCCAGCAGCCAAGAGTCGGCGGGGGATTTGGAGACCCAGTACTTC. This gives the protein CASSQESAGDLETQYF.

The J gene is TRBJ2-7, the V gene TRBV27, with 9 positions matching TRBD1. The CDR3 is 13 amino acids. CDR1 and CDR2 from the germline V gene are MNHEY and SMNVEV (reference sequence). The V gene end was trimmed by 2 bases and the J gene end by 9 bases; junction bases not matched to a gene: 5. In DNA form, the CDR3 reads TGTGCCAGCAGTTTAGGGGGACAGGGTGCGCAGTACTTC. Translation gives CASSLGGQGAQYF.